Sequencing of this TCR beta chain was carried out in a study of T-cell reconstitution after alpha-beta-depleted transplantation in children. This sample's TCRbeta library carried unique molecular identifier barcodes. Via MiXCR, TCRdb re-called the PCR reads, giving one row per CDR3 protein. The sample shows tens of thousands of distinct CDR3 sequences, 6% to 8% of them seen only once. Trimming shortened V by 2 bases and J by 3 bases, and 10 bases separated the two germline ends. This CDR3 is built from 14 residues. The germline V gene encodes CDR1 SEHNR and CDR2 FQNEAQ (reference sequence). Sequenced material: PBMCs from the stem cell graft donor, taken from the stem cell graft. The receptor was derived from a human donor who donated a stem cell graft to a child with acute lymphoblastic leukemia. The chain joins TRBV7-9 to TRBJ1-1; no clear D. The CDR3 nucleotides read TGTGCCAGCAGCTTATGGCAGGAGTACACTGAAGCTTTCTTT. Its protein product is CASSLWQEYTEAFF.